This T cell receptor beta chain originates from a study of blood T cells in healthy people across ages (dated by TCRdb to between 2015 and 2016). Broadly, across the study: In model experiments, template switching captured about one uniquely barcoded TCR beta cDNA molecule for every two T cells. Age-related changes in TCR beta repertoire diversity were measured in the study by deep sequencing normalized with unique cDNA molecular identifiers. The donors were split into four age groups: young (average 16 years), middle-aged (around 37), aged (roughly 65) and long-lived (approximately 80). Donors of different ages were randomly distributed across sequencing lanes to avoid experimental bias. The study analyzed two additional independent replicas of 1 million unique cDNA reads from the same blood draw for two donors, one aged 18 to 30 and one aged 80 or older.

The roughly 39 donors, aged about 6 to 90 years, were systemically healthy Caucasian individuals from Russia. Around 10 milliliters of peripheral blood were drawn from each donor into EDTA-treated Vacutainer tubes. Ficoll-Paque density-gradient centrifugation was used to isolate PBMCs, with at least 6.5 million per sample. Total RNA, at least 5 micrograms per sample, was extracted from PBMCs with Trizol reagent. Naive CD45RAhigh/CD27high T cell percentages were measured by flow cytometry on a PBMC aliquot from every donor. V is clipped by 5 bases and J by 12 bases, and the sequence between their germline boundaries is 17 bases long. Taken from the germline V gene, the CDR1 and CDR2 loops are ENHRY and SYGVKD. Its CDR3 holds 13 amino acids, cysteine through phenylalanine. This entry keeps only the CDR3 DNA: 39 bases, framed from base 1. Receptor libraries were prepared by 5' RACE. TCRdb lists the instrument as Illumina HiSeq 2500. A second PCR of roughly 7 to 12 cycles was run with a J-beta primer mix and a sample-barcoded 5' primer. Each TCR beta cDNA molecule received a unique molecular identifier from a template-switch 5' adaptor carrying 12 random nucleotides. Each sample yielded at least 2.5 million CDR3-containing paired-end reads. The Mint cDNA synthesis kit, primed by a TRBC-specific oligonucleotide, was used to synthesize first-strand cDNA from all RNA. All cDNA was treated with uracil-DNA glycosylase and then went through a first 18-cycle PCR with the universal primers M1SS and BC2_uni_R. The authors' pipeline ran thus. Each sample was normalized by randomly selecting 1 million high-quality reads, each carrying a distinct molecular identifier. Instead of being binned into consensus sequences, reads that shared molecular identifiers were thrown out. MiTCR, run with a Q25 quality threshold and the strictest error-elimination algorithm, handled CDR3 identification, clonotype clustering and error correction. A nonparametric unseen species model with Euler transformation was used to estimate lower-bound total TCR beta diversity. TCRdb redid the processing of the public reads, applying fastp at Q25 and MiXCR, and retained in-frame beta chains. A single entry per CDR3 protein holds the most common genes and DNA from its merged rows. It is TCRdb's table, rather than the study itself, that gives the V and J calls and clone size. Here the sample has hundreds of thousands of distinct CDR3 sequences; approximately 53% occur a single time. Approximately 41% of the sample comes from the top ten.

As to this clonotype: Its recognized antigen is unknown. No quality values exist for individual bases; no much larger clone is one base distant.

Summary of the overall study and its limitations: The CMV infection status of donors was not known, potentially confounding age-related changes in expanded clonotypes. Estimates of total diversity based on one million sequenced T cells were considered lower bounds and underestimates. Since profiling was done on bulk unsorted PBMCs, naive and antigen-experienced compartments could not be conclusively compared. A strong correlation was found between observed TCR beta diversity and the percentage of naive T cells measured by flow cytometry. Observed TCR beta diversity per million T cells fell roughly linearly with age, and a significant reduction was already apparent by age roughly 40. Compared with the aged group, the long-lived group had more naive CD4+ T cells, fewer expanded clones and increased TCR diversity, suggesting age selection.

The rearranged chain carries TRBV10-3 and TRBJ2-1, with a tentative D gene TRBD2 over 6 matching bases. This TCR came from a man older than 75 in good health. Source material: blood. CDR3 reads: CAISRDSILGQFF. The nucleotide sequence reads as follows: TGTGCCATCAGTCGGGACTCGATCTTAGGGCAGTTCTTC.